These T cell receptor beta chains were read from a single sample in a study of shared clonotypes between healthy human individuals. The method was immunoSEQ multiplex PCR; TCRdb's version includes in-frame clones alone and lacks a portion of them. This table has roughly 2,500,000 clones, approximately 93% appearing once. Sequencing was done on a sample of naive CD4+ T cells from PBMCs. Receptors originate from a man younger than 30 in good health. Some clones in this sample may be carry-over from other donors' samples. Each CDR3 is given with its conserved first and last residue. The D gene is left open where the match is weak. Not every row has a clone size; where given, it reads once, few, many or a size class.

v_gene	d_gene	j_gene	abundance	CDR3nt	CDR3aa
TRBV5-1	-	TRBJ2-7	-	TGCGCCAGCAGCTTGACAGGGTTGCACGAGCAGTACTTC	CASSLTGLHEQYF
TRBV7-7	-	TRBJ2-2	-	TGTGCCAGCAGCCCTCACACCGGGGAGCTGTTTTTT	CASSPHTGELFF
TRBV6-5	TRBD1	TRBJ2-2	-	TGTGCCAGCAGGACCGGGACAGTGAACACCGGGGAGCTGTTTTTT	CASRTGTVNTGELFF
TRBV27	-	TRBJ1-1	-	TGTGCCAGCAGCTCCCAGGGTGTGAACACTGAAGCTTTCTTT	CASSSQGVNTEAFF
TRBV9	-	TRBJ2-4	-	TGTGCCAGCAGCGTAAAAGCGGGAGCCAAAAACATTCAGTACTTC	CASSVKAGAKNIQYF
TRBV18	TRBD2	TRBJ2-5	-	TGTGCCAGCTCAAGGGACAGGCCAGCGCCACTAGCGGGAGGCCCTCGTTTCCCCGAGACCCAGTACTTC	CASSRDRPAPLAGGPRFPETQYF
TRBV15	-	TRBJ2-5	-	TGTGCCACCAGCAGAGACGGAGAGACCCAGTACTTC	CATSRDGETQYF
TRBV2	-	TRBJ2-4	-	TGTGCCAGCAGTGGCCCCCAGGGACATCTCAAAAACATTCAGTACTTC	CASSGPQGHLKNIQYF
TRBV6-4	TRBD1	TRBJ1-2	once	TGTGCCAGCAGGGACAGGGCTTGTCATGGCTACACCTTC	CASRDRACHGYTF
TRBV28	-	TRBJ2-1	-	TGTGCCAGCAGTGGAAACACCGGACCCTACAATGAGCAGTTCTTC	CASSGNTGPYNEQFF
TRBV7-2	-	TRBJ2-5	-	TGTGCCAGCAGCTTAGACCATCGGGGGGAGACCCAGTACTTC	CASSLDHRGETQYF
TRBV11-3	-	TRBJ2-5	-	TGTGCCAGCAGCTTCGGGGACGGGACCCAGTACTTC	CASSFGDGTQYF
TRBV19	-	TRBJ2-7	-	TGTGCCAGTAGTATTCCCGGCTACGAGCAGTACTTC	CASSIPGYEQYF
TRBV28	-	TRBJ2-2	-	TGTGCCAGCAGTGCTTCGTCGGCGAATTCCGGGGAGCTGTTTTTT	CASSASSANSGELFF
TRBV7-2	TRBD2	TRBJ2-7	-	TGTGCCAGCAGCCTCACCCCTAGGTGGACTAGCGGGAGGGCCGTGTACTTC	CASSLTPRWTSGRAVYF
TRBV4-1	-	TRBJ2-5	-	TGCGCCAGCAGCCGAACCTACAGAGGGCAACAAGAGACCCAGTACTTC	CASSRTYRGQQETQYF
TRBV5-8	-	TRBJ1-1	-	TGTGCCAGCAGCTTGGAAGGGCCGGGAAAGTCCACTGAAGCTTTCTTT	CASSLEGPGKSTEAFF
TRBV6-5	-	TRBJ1-5	-	TGTGCCAGCAGTAACACGGGGGGCAATCAGCCCCAGCATTTT	CASSNTGGNQPQHF
TRBV5-4	TRBD2	TRBJ2-3	-	TGTGCCAGCAGCTTACTAGCGGCAAGCACAGATACGCAGTATTTT	CASSLLAASTDTQYF
TRBV5-1	-	TRBJ2-7	-	TGCGCCAGCAGCTTAACCCCCAGCGCCCTTTACTACGAGCAGTACTTC	CASSLTPSALYYEQYF
TRBV5-6	-	TRBJ1-1	-	TGTGCCAGCAGCAGAAGTAGGGACGGCCGAACTGAAGCTTTCTTT	CASSRSRDGRTEAFF
TRBV2	-	TRBJ1-4	few	TGTGCCAGCAGTGAAGGGGGCCAAAACGAAAAACTGTTTTTT	CASSEGGQNEKLFF
TRBV6-5	-	TRBJ1-1	-	TGTGCCAGCAGACGACAGCCTAACACTGAAGCTTTCTTT	CASRRQPNTEAFF
TRBV11-2	-	TRBJ1-1	-	TGTGCCAGCAGCTACGCCGGACCCGCGATGAACACTGAAGCTTTCTTT	CASSYAGPAMNTEAFF
TRBV28	-	TRBJ1-2	-	TGTGCCAGCAGTTTATTGCTTCACCAGGGGTCCTATGGCTACACCTTC	CASSLLLHQGSYGYTF
TRBV6-5	TRBD1	TRBJ2-7	-	TGTGCCAGCAGTAGGGACAGGGTTACGCAGTACTTC	CASSRDRVTQYF
TRBV14	-	TRBJ1-6	-	TGTGCCAGCAGCCCCCAGGTGTTGGATTCACCCCTCCACTTT	CASSPQVLDSPLHF
TRBV4-3	TRBD1	TRBJ1-2	-	TGCGCCAGCAGCCAAGGGGGGACAGGGCCGTATGTAGGCTACACCTTC	CASSQGGTGPYVGYTF
TRBV7-9	-	TRBJ1-1	-	TGTGCCAGCAGCTTGGATGGCGGCATTGGGATGAACACTGAAGCTTTCTTT	CASSLDGGIGMNTEAFF